This entry is about one T cell receptor (beta chain). Sequencing was performed with immunoSEQ multiplex PCR; in TCRdb, only in-frame clones are kept and a portion is missing. The sample carries hundreds of thousands of clones, approximately 90% recorded once. J gave up 7 bases and V 0 bases, and 9 bases lay outside the gene matches. The germline V gene has CDR1 LGHNA and CDR2 YSLEER. The CDR3 covers 18 residues. The sample comes from a study of control samples from healthy donors and cancer patients. The chain is built from TRBV4-3 and TRBJ2-2; 12 bases are a match to TRBD1. The specimen sequenced was PBMCs. The TCR originated in a man aged 40-50 years with head and neck cancer. CDR3 sequence reads: CASSQDLMGQGASGELFF. The DNA of the CDR3 is TGCGCCAGCAGCCAAGATCTTATGGGACAGGGGGCGAGCGGGGAGCTGTTTTTT.